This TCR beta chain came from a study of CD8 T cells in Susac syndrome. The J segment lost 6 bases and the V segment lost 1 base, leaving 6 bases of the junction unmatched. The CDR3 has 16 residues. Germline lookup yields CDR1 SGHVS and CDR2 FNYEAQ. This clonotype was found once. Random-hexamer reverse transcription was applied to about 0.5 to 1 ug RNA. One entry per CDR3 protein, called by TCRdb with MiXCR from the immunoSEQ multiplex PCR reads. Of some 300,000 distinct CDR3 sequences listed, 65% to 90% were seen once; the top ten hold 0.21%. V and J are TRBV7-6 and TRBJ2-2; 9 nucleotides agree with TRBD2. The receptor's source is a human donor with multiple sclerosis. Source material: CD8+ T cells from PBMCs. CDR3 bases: TGTGCCAGCAGCTTAGAGTCTAGCGGGACGGCCGGGGAGCTGTTTTTT. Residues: CASSLESSGTAGELFF.